This TCR beta chain stems from a study of OX40 agonist ivuxolimab in advanced cancers. Overall study findings and caveats: Expanded clones were, on average, more numerous in CD8+ T cells than in CD4+. CD4+ and CD8+ blood T cells expanded clonally by week 6 at 0.1 to 3.0 mg/kg. Patients who responded partially at 0.1-3.0 mg/kg showed clonal expansion ranking among the lowest.

Germline lookup yields CDR1 MNHEY and CDR2 SVGAGI. There are 15 residues in the CDR3. Trimming took 7 bases from V and 0 from J, leaving 16 bases between them. The repertoire was sequenced with immunoSEQ multiplex PCR; TCRdb's copy has only in-frame clones and lacks some. The sample contains around 69,000 clones, 89% of which appear only once. This clone has only a few counts. The antigen is undetermined. This sequence was found in an adult with an advanced solid tumor such as melanoma, head and neck, liver or kidney cancer. This sequence joins TRBV6-5 and TRBJ2-7, with D possibly being TRBD1 (6 bases). The specimen comprised CD4+ or CD8+ T cells sorted from blood, sampled in a trial of the OX40 agonist ivuxolimab. CDR3 DNA sequence: TGTGCCAGCAAAACCGCAGGGGATAGCTCCTACGAGCAGTACTTC. Protein product: CASKTAGDSSYEQYF.